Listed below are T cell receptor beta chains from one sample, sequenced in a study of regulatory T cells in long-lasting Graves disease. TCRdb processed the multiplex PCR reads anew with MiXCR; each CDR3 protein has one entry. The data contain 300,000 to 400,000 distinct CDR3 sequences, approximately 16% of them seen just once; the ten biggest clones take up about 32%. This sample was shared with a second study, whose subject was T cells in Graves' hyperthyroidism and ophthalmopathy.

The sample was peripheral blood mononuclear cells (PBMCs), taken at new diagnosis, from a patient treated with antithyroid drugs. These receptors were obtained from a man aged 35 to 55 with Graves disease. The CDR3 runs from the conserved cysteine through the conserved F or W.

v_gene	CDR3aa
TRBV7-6	CASSLGSWGGSEQYF
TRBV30	CAWSGTSSGYTF
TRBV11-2	CASSAMSGRGETQYF
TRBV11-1	CASGRGTYEQYF
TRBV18	CASSPQGVSSTDTQYF
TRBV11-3	CASFSQGARAFF
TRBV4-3	CASSPSRVRSPLHF
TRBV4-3	CASSSYRGAREQYF
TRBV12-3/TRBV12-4	CASSSRGADTQYF
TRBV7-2	CASRPGGFVAGEQYF
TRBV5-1	CASTYEPGHLNTEAFF
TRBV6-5	CASSYSGAFLGTEAFF
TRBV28	CASRANTPTSGYEQYF
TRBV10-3	CAIKGGPTSGELFF
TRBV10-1	CASSAHSPYTGELFF
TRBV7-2	CASSTLTGASYEQYF
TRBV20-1	CSARDPSTGENEQFF